This TCR beta chain was recorded in a study of Ad26.COV2.S vaccination and SARS-CoV-2 variants (dated by TCRdb to the early 2020s). Regarding the study in general: Vaccine-arm donors were drawn from COV1001, a multicentre, randomized, double-blind, placebo-controlled phase I-IIa trial of Ad26.COV2.S in healthy adults. Ad26.COV2.S was administered intramuscularly at a dose of 5x10^10 or 1x10^11 viral particles, either as one shot or as two shots given 56 days apart. The TCR-sequenced set comprised approximately 32 samples: approximately 19 Ad26.COV2.S vaccine recipients, 5 placebo recipients and 8 SARS-CoV-2 convalescent individuals. TCRbeta repertoire sequencing served as the tool for gauging how specific and how broad the SARS-CoV-2-reactive T cell receptors were following Ad26.COV2.S vaccination. Blinding of investigators to trial group allocation was maintained during experiments and outcome assessment. Trial participants were randomized into five groups of five, in which low-dose or high-dose Ad26.COV2.S was given once or twice, or placebo was given on both occasions. The full study reports these points: According to the authors, total T cell responses may have been underestimated by the TCR breadth and depth analyses. Spike-specific TCR breadth was higher in Ad26.COV2.S recipients than in placebo recipients (P = 0.0014). After vaccination, substantial breadth of spike-specific CD8+ and CD4+ T cell responses was reported. Vaccine and placebo recipients had comparable non-spike TCR breadth, which fits with the vaccine containing only spike. The study was not powered to compare responses between vaccine doses or regimens.

The treatment or condition label for this specimen denotes: some 20 received Ad26.COV2.S at low or high dose, single or two shots; roughly 5 received placebo; per-sample allocation not given. For vaccine and placebo recipients, the sequenced repertoires came from samples collected on day 63 after the first injection. In Cohort 1b, more than 20 adults aged 18-55 years were enrolled at a single site in Boston, USA, between 29 July and 7 August 2020. As a vaccine, Ad26.COV2.S was a replication-incompetent adenovirus type 26 vector that expressed a prefusion-stabilized SARS-CoV-2 spike protein derived from the original Wuhan strain. As for this clone: Its antigen is currently not known. Base qualities are not at hand, and no much larger clone is one base apart.

Here V drops 2 bases and J drops 5 bases, and the junction holds 0 bases not matched to any gene. The CDR1 and CDR2 encoded by the germline V gene (reference sequence) are LNHDA and SQIVND. The CDR3 starts with the cysteine, ends with the phenylalanine, and has 14 residues. The kept DNA is CDR3 alone, 42 bases in frame from the first base. TCRbeta CDR3 regions were sequenced with the immunoSEQ Assay. After extraction, genomic DNA underwent amplification by bias-controlled multiplex PCR, followed by high-throughput sequencing. On the study's bioinformatics: To quantify the absolute abundance of every unique TCRbeta CDR3 region, sequences were collapsed and filtered. Usable DNA was measured by amplifying reference genes present in all nucleated cells, and TCRbeta template counts were normalized to that usable DNA to estimate T cell fraction. Repertoire TCRs were annotated as SARS-CoV-2-specific by exact matching of V gene, CDR3 amino acid sequence and J gene to a known reactive TCR set. The reference SARS-CoV-2 TCR set was obtained from MIRA and was filtered for enrichment in COVID-19-positive ImmuneCODE repertoires, whereby public or cross-reactive TCRs were removed. Drawing on the MIRA antigens, annotated TCRs were analysed further at the level of specific ORF or position within ORF. Depth was the summed frequency of annotated unique rearrangements, while breadth was defined as annotated unique rearrangements over total unique productive rearrangements. Two-sided Wilcoxon rank-sum tests were applied when comparing TCR breadth between groups. TCRdb took this table from immuneACCESS and kept in-frame rearrangements with V and J called. Such tables lack part of the clones; where checked against another copy, unresolved V genes explain under half of the gap, and the rest is unexplained. V and J calls plus clone size are reproduced from that table; the DNA served to infer D and trimming. Recorded for this sample are about 400,000 clones; about four fifths of them occurred a single time. The top ten clones comprise approximately 7% of the sample.

The source material was peripheral blood, sampled in a trial of Ad26.COV2.S vaccine versus placebo. Here the chain combines TRBV19 and TRBJ2-1, with 10 junctional bases fitting TRBD2. This clonotype originated in a person between 18 and 59 years old who received the Ad26.COV2.S COVID-19 vaccine or a placebo. The CDR3 region has the sequence CASSILAGDNEQFF. The DNA sequence follows: TGTGCCAGTAGTATACTAGCGGGGGACAATGAGCAGTTCTTC.